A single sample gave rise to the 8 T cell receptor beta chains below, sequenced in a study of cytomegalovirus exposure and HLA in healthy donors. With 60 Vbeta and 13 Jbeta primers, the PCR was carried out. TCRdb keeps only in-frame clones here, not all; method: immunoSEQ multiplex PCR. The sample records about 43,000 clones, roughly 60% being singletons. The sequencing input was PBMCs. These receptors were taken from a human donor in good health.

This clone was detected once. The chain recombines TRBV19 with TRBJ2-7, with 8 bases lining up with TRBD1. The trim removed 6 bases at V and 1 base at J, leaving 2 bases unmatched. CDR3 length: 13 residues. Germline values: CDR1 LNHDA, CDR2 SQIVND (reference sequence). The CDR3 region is CASRDRVSYEQYF. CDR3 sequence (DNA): TGTGCCAGTAGGGACAGGGTGTCCTACGAGCAGTACTTC.

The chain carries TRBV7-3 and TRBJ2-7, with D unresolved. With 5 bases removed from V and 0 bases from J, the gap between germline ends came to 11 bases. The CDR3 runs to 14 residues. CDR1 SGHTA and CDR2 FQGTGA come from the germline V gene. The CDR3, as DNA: TGTGCCAGCAGCCCTCGCAGGTTCTCCTACGAGCAGTACTTC. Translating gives CASSPRRFSYEQYF. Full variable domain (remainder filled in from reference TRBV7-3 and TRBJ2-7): GAGVSQTPSNKVTEKGKYVELRCDPISGHTALYWYRQSLGQGPEFLIYFQGTGAADDSGLPNDRFFAVRPEGSVSTLKIQRTERGDSAVYLCASSPRRFSYEQYFGPGTRLTVT.

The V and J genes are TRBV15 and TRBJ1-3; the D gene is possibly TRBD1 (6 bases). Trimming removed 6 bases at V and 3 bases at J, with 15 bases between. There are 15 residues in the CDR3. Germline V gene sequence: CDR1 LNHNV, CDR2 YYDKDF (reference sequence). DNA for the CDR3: TGTGCCACCAGAGGGGACACTTTACTTGGAAACACCATATATTTT. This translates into CATRGDTLLGNTIYF.

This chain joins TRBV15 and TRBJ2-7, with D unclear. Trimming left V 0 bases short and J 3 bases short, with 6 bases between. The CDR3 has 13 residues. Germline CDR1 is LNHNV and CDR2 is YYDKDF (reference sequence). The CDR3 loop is CATSREYIYEQYF. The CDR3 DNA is TGTGCCACCAGCAGAGAGTACATCTACGAGCAGTACTTC. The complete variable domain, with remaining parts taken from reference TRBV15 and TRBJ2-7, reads DAMVIQNPRYQVTQFGKPVTLSCSQTLNHNVMYWYQQKSSQAPKLLFHYYDKDFNNEADTPDNFQSRRPNTSFCFLDIRSPGLGDTAMYLCATSREYIYEQYFGPGTRLTVT.

The CDR3 nucleotides are TGTGCCAGCAGCCCGTCGGGACACCCTAATGAAAAACTGTTTTTT. Protein product: CASSPSGHPNEKLFF. The gene calls are TRBV7-9 and TRBJ1-4, with D maybe TRBD1 (6 bases). CDR1 is SEHNR and CDR2 is FQNEAQ in the germline V gene (reference sequence). This CDR3 spans 15 amino acids. The V end lost 5 bases, the J end lost 3 bases, and 13 bases lay between the germline ends.

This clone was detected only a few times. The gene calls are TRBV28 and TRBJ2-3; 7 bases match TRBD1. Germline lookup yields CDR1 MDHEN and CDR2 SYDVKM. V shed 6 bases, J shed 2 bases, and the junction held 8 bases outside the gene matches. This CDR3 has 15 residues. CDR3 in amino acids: CASSPPTGLTDTQYF. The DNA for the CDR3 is TGTGCCAGCAGCCCCCCGACAGGGCTCACAGATACGCAGTATTTT.

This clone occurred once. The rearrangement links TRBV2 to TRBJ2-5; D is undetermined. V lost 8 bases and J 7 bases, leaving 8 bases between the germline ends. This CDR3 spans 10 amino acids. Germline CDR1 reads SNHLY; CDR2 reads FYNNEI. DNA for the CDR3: TGTGCCAGCGGGTCGGGGACCCAGTACTTC. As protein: CASGSGTQYF.

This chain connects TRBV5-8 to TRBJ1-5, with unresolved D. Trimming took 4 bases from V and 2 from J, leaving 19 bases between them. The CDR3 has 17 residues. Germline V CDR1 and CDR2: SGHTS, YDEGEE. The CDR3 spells CASSHNRAEGRNQPQHF. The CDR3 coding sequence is TGTGCCAGCAGCCACAACCGAGCTGAGGGTCGCAATCAGCCCCAGCATTTT.